The clone carrying this T cell receptor (beta chain) has a handful of counts. The antigen is unknown. Researchers amplified the TCR beta CDR3 regions from RNA transcripts. RT-PCR in the first round (using the HTBI primer set) targeted the TCR CDR3. TCRdb reprocessed the multiplex PCR reads with MiXCR, giving one entry per CDR3 protein. The sample includes some 700,000 distinct CDR3 sequences, roughly 17% seen only once; the top ten take about 14%. The source of the sample is a study of T cells in Graves' hyperthyroidism and ophthalmopathy. The hyperthyroidism was newly diagnosed and had lasted under 2 months; the patients were aged 18 to 65. Lactation, pregnancy, other autoimmune disease or uncontrolled infection led to exclusion of patients. General study findings and limits: Blood also contained most expanded thyroid clonotypes above 0.001. Ophthalmopathy stood apart from stable hyperthyroidism in a 13 V-J model.

Sequenced input: blood. The TCR comes from a man in his forties or fifties with Graves' hyperthyroidism.

The DNA of the CDR3 is TGTGCCAGCTCACCACCAGGGATTTCCAAGGTGTTCTTC. Translating it yields CASSPPGISKVFF. The chain links TRBV18 to TRBJ2-1; D is uncertain. The germline V and J ends were trimmed by 0 bases and 15 bases, with 15 bases remaining between them. Germline V gives CDR1 KGHSH, CDR2 LQKENI. The CDR3 contains 13 residues.